This is a list of T cell receptor beta chains from one sample in a study of blood T cell repertoires in COVID-19. Some clones are missing from TCRdb's copy, which holds only in-frame ones; the method was immunoSEQ multiplex PCR. The table has 270,000 or so clones, about 91% seen once. Sequencing was done on a sample of PBMCs or T cells enriched from blood (not recorded which). All receptors come from a man aged 40-50 years who had been exposed to COVID-19. CDR3s include the opening cysteine and the closing phenylalanine or tryptophan. Fields, in order: clone size, V gene, D gene, J gene, CDR3 DNA, CDR3 protein. A D gene is named only where the DNA matches it firmly. The size field is filled for only some rows; it gives once, few, many or a size class.

>.|TRBV10-1|TRBD1|TRBJ2-3
TGCGCCAGCAGCCCGGGACAGGGCAGCACAGATACGCAGTATTTT
CASSPGQGSTDTQYF
>.|TRBV27|TRBD2|TRBJ2-5
TGTGCCAGCAGTCCCAGCGGGAGCTCCCAAGAGACCCAGTACTTC
CASSPSGSSQETQYF
>.|TRBV6-2/TRBV6-3|.|TRBJ2-2
TGTGCCAGCAGTTACTCGTCGGAAGGGGGGCTGTTTTTT
CASSYSSEGGLFF
>.|TRBV5-1|TRBD1|TRBJ1-2
TGCGCCAGCAGCTTGGGACAGGGGGTGGATGGCTACACCTTC
CASSLGQGVDGYTF
>.|TRBV29-1|.|TRBJ1-1
TGCAGCGTCGATGGGCCTGAAGCTTTCTTT
CSVDGPEAFF
>.|TRBV30|.|TRBJ2-1
TGTGCCTGGAGTGTAGGAGTTTACAATGAGCAGTTCTTC
CAWSVGVYNEQFF
>.|TRBV14|.|TRBJ1-1
TGTGCCAGCAGCCAAGGGTTCTCGTATGACAGTTACGAAGCTTTCTTT
CASSQGFSYDSYEAFF
>.|TRBV27|.|TRBJ2-2
TGTGCCAGCAGTGTGGGGTCAGGGTACATCGGGGAGCTGTTTTTT
CASSVGSGYIGELFF
>.|TRBV18|.|TRBJ1-1
TGTGCCAGCTCACCTGGGACATTGAACACTGAAGCTTTCTTT
CASSPGTLNTEAFF
>once|TRBV5-1|.|TRBJ1-1
TGCGCCAGCAGCCCACGCGGGACTTTAAACACTGAAGCTTTCTTT
CASSPRGTLNTEAFF
>.|TRBV7-3|TRBD2|TRBJ2-3
TGTGCCAGCAGCTCGACTAGCAGTAGCACAGATACGCAGTATTTT
CASSSTSSSTDTQYF
>.|TRBV4-1|TRBD2|TRBJ2-7
TGCGCCAGCAGCCAAGAGACCACTAGCGGCTACGAGCAGTACTTC
CASSQETTSGYEQYF
>.|TRBV20-1|.|TRBJ1-3
TGCAGTGCTAGTGGTACAGGTTACTCTGGAAACACCATATATTTT
CSASGTGYSGNTIYF
>.|TRBV29-1|.|TRBJ1-1
TGCAGCGTTGAAAAATTAGGTGGGGGGGCCTCTGAAGCTTTCTTT
CSVEKLGGGASEAFF
>.|TRBV9|TRBD2|TRBJ2-2
TGTGCCAGCAGCCCAAGAGCGGGAGAGGGTACCGGGGAGCTGTTTTTT
CASSPRAGEGTGELFF
>.|TRBV18|TRBD1|TRBJ1-2
TGTGCCAGCTCACCTACGACAGGGGAAAAGGGCTACACCTTC
CASSPTTGEKGYTF
>.|TRBV28|TRBD1|TRBJ1-2
TGTGCCAGCACTCCCCCGAGGGGGCGCGGCTATGGCTACACCTTC
CASTPPRGRGYGYTF
>.|TRBV6-5|.|TRBJ2-5
TGTGCCAGCAGTTACGCTAGAACAGGAGCTTCGGAGACCCAGTACTTC
CASSYARTGASETQYF
>.|TRBV7-8|.|TRBJ1-1
TGTGCCAGCAGCCGTATGAACACTGAAGCTTTCTTT
CASSRMNTEAFF
>.|TRBV6-5|.|TRBJ2-7
TGTGCCAGCAGTTACTTACCGGGGGAGGAGCAGTACTTC
CASSYLPGEEQYF
>.|TRBV28|TRBD2|TRBJ2-5
TGTGCCAGCAGAGCACTAGCGAACGGCTTTAAAACCCAGTACTTC
CASRALANGFKTQYF
>.|TRBV4-1|TRBD2|TRBJ2-1
TGCGCCAGCAGCCCTTCGGGACTAGCGGGACCGGCTCCTAACAATGAGCAGTTCTTC
CASSPSGLAGPAPNNEQFF
>few|TRBV15|.|TRBJ1-1
TGTGCCACCAGTCTGAGCAACACTGAAGCTTTCTTT
CATSLSNTEAFF
>.|TRBV5-1|TRBD1|TRBJ2-7
TGCGCCAGCAGCGGAACGGGACAGGGAAATGAGCAGTACTTC
CASSGTGQGNEQYF
>.|TRBV6-5|TRBD2|TRBJ2-7
TGTGCCAGCACTTACGGGACTAGCGCCACCTACGAGCAGTACTTC
CASTYGTSATYEQYF
>.|TRBV9|.|TRBJ2-1
TGTGCCAGCAGCCCACCAAGCGGGCCAGCTTACAATGAGCAGTTCTTC
CASSPPSGPAYNEQFF
>.|TRBV27|.|TRBJ2-1
TGTGCCAGCAGTTCCAGTTTGTCCTACAATGAGCAGTTCTTC
CASSSSLSYNEQFF
>.|TRBV28|TRBD2|TRBJ2-1
TGTGCCAGCAGTTCCAGACTAGCGGGTTACAATGAGCAGTTCTTC
CASSSRLAGYNEQFF
>.|TRBV3-1/TRBV3-2|TRBD1|TRBJ2-1
TGTGCCAGCAACCACCCGGGACAGGGCTACAATGAGCAGTTCTTC
CASNHPGQGYNEQFF
>.|TRBV28|.|TRBJ1-2
TGTGCCAGCAGACGACCAGGGGCGGATGGCTACACCTTC
CASRRPGADGYTF
>.|TRBV5-4|.|TRBJ1-2
TGTGCCAGCAGCGGGGCCTCGGGGGGACGCCTAGACTATGGCTACACCTTC
CASSGASGGRLDYGYTF
>.|TRBV28|.|TRBJ1-1
TGTGCCACCTATACCGAGGCTGAAGCTTTCTTT
CATYTEAEAFF
>.|TRBV19|TRBD1|TRBJ1-1
TGTGCCAGTAGTAGTCAGACAGGGGTGAACACTGAAGCTTTCTTT
CASSSQTGVNTEAFF
>.|TRBV4-1|.|TRBJ1-1
TGCGCCAGCAGCCCTTTTGCTACTGAGACCAGGACTGAAGCTTTCTTT
CASSPFATETRTEAFF
>once|TRBV10-3|.|TRBJ1-2
TGTGCCATCAGTGGTAGCGACTATGGCTACACCTTC
CAISGSDYGYTF
>.|TRBV24-1|.|TRBJ2-3
TGTGCCACCAGTGTCGATAAGTGGGGGCGCACTAGCACAGATACGCAGTATTTT
CATSVDKWGRTSTDTQYF
>.|TRBV5-6|TRBD1|TRBJ1-2
TGTGCCAGCAGCCCTGGGACAGTCAACTATGGCTACACCTTC
CASSPGTVNYGYTF
>.|TRBV28|TRBD1|TRBJ1-2
TGTGCCAGCAGTTTAGGGGGACAGGGGGCGGGATTTGGCTACACCTTC
CASSLGGQGAGFGYTF
>.|TRBV2|TRBD1|TRBJ2-7
TGTGCCAGCAGTCGGGACAGGGGTTACGAGCAGTACTTC
CASSRDRGYEQYF
>.|TRBV15|.|TRBJ1-1
TGTGCCACCAGCAGAGATCCCAGGGGCAACACTGAAGCTTTCTTT
CATSRDPRGNTEAFF
>.|TRBV4-3|.|TRBJ1-1
TGCGCCAGCAGCCCCCAGGGGAGCGCTTGGGCTTTCTTT
CASSPQGSAWAFF
>.|TRBV30|.|TRBJ2-7
TGTGCCTCGACTCCGGCGGGCGACTACGAGCAGTACTTC
CASTPAGDYEQYF
>.|TRBV28|.|TRBJ1-1
TGTGCCAGCGGCGCGGGGGTGGCTTTCTTT
CASGAGVAFF
>.|TRBV4-1|.|TRBJ2-1
TGCGCCAGCCAGGATTCCTACAATGAGCAGTTCTTC
CASQDSYNEQFF